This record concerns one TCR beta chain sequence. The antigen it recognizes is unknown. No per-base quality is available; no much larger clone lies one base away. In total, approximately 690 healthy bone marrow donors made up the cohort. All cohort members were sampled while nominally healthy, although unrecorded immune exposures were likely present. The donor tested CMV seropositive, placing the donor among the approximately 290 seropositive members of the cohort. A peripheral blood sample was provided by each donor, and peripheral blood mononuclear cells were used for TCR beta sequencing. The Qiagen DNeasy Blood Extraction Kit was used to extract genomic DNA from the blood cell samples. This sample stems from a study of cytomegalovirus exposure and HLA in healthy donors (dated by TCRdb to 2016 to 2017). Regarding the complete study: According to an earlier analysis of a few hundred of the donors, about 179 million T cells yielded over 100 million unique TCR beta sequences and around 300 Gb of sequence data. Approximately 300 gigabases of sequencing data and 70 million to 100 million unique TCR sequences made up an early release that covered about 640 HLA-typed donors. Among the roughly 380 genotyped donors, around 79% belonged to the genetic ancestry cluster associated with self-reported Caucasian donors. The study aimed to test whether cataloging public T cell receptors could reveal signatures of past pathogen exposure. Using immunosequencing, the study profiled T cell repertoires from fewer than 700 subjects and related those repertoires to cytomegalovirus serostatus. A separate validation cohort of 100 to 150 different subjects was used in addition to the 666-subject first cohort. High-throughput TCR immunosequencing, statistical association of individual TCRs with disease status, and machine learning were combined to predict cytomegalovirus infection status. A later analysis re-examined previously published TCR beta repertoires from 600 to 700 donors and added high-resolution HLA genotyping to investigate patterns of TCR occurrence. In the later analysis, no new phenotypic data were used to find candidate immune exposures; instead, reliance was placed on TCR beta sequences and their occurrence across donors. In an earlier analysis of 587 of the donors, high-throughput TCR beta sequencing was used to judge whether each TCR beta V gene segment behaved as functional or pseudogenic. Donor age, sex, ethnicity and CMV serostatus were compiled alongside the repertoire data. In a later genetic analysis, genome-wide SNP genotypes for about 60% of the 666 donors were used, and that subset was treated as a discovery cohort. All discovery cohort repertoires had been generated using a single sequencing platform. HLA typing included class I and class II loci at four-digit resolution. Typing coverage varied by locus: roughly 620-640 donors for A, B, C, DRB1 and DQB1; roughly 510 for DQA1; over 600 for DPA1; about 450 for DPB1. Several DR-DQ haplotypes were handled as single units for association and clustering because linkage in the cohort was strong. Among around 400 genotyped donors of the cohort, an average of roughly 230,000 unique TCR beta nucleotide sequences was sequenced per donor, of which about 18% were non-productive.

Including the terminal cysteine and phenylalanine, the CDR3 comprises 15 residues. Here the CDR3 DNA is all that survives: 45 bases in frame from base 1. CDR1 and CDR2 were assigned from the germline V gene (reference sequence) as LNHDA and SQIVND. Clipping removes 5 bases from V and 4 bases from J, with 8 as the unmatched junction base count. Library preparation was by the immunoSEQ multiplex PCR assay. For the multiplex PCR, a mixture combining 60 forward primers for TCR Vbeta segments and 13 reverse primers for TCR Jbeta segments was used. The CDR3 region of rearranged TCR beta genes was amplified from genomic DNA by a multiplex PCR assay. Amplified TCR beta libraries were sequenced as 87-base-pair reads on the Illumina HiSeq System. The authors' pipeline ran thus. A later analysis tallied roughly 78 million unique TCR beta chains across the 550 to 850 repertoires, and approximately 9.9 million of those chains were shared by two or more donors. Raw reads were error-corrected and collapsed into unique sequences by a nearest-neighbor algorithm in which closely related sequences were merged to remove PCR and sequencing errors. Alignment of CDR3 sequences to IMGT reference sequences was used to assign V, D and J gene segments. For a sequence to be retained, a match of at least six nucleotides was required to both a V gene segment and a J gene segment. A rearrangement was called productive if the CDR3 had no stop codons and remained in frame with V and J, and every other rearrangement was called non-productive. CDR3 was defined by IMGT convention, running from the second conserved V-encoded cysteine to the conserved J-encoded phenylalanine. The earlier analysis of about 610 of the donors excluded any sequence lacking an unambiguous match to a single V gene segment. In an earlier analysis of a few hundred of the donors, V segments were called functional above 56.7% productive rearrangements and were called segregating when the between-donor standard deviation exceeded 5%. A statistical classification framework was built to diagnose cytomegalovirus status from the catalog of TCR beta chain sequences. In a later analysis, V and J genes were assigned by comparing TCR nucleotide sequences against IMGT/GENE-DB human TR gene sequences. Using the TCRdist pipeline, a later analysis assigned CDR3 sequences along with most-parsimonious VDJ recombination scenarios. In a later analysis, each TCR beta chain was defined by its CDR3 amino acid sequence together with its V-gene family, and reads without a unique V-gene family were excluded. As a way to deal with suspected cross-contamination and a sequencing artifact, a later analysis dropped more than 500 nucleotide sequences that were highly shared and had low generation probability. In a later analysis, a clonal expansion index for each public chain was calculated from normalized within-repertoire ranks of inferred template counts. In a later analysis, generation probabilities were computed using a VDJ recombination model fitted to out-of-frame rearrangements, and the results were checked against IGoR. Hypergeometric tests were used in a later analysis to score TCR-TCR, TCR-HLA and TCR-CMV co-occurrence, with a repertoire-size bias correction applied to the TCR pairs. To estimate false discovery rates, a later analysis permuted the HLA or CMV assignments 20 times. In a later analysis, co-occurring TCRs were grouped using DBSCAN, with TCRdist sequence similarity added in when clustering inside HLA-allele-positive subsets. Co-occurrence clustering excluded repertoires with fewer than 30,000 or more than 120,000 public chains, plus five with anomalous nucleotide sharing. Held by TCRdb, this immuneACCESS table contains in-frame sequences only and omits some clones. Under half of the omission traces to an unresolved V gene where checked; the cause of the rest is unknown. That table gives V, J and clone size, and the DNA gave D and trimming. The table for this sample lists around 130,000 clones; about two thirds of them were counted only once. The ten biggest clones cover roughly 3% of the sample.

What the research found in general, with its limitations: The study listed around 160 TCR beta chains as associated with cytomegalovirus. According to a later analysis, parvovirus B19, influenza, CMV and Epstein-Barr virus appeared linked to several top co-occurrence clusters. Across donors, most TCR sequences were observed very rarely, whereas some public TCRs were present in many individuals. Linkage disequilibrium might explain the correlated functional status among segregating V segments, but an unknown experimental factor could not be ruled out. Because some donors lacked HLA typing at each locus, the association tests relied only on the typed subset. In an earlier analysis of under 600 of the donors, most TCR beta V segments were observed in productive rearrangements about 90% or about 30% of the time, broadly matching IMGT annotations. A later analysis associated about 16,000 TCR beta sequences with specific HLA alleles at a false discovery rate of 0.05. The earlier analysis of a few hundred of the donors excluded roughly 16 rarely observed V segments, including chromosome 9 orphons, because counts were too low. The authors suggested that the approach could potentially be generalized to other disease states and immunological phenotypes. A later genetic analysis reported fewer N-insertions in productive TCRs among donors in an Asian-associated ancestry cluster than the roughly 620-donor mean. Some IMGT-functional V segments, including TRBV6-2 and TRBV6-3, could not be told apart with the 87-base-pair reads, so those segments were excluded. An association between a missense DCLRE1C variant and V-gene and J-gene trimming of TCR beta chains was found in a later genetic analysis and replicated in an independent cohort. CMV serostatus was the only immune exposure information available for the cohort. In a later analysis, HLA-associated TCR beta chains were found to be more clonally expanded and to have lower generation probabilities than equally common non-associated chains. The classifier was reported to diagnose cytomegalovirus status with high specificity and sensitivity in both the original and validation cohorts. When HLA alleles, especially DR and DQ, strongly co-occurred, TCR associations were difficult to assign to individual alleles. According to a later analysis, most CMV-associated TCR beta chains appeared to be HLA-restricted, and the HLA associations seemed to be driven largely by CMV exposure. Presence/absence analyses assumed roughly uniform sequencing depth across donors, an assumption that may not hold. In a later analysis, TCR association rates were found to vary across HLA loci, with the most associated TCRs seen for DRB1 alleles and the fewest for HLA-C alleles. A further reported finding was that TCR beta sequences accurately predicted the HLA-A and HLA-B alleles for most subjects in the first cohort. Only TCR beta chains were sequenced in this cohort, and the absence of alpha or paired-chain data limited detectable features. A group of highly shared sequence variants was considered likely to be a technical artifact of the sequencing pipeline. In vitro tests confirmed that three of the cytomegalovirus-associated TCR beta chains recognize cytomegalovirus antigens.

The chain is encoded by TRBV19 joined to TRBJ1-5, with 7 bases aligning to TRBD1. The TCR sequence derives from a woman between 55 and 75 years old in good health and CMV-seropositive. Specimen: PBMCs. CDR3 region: CASSRTGVQNQPQHF. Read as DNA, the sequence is TGTGCCAGTAGTCGCACAGGGGTTCAGAATCAGCCCCAGCATTTT.